The entry below describes one T cell receptor beta chain. The source of the sample is a study of CD8+CD57+ T cells in acquired aplastic anemia. Both TCR beta VDJ combination and CDR3 sequence profiling were carried out. Genomic DNA was the template for this profiling. Via MiXCR, TCRdb re-called the reads, giving one row per CDR3 protein. The repertoire holds 250,000 to 300,000 distinct CDR3 sequences, with 55% to 60% as singletons. Deletions cut 0 bases from V and 8 bases from J, with 12 bases between. Germline lookup yields CDR1 SGHRS and CDR2 YFSETQ. The CDR3 totals 15 residues. This clonotype was obtained from a human donor with severe aplastic anemia or a healthy control (not recorded which). Sequencing was performed on sorted CD4+, CD8+, or CD8+CD57+ T cells (not recorded which) from PBMCs. The chain uses TRBV5-1 and TRBJ1-6, with D perhaps matching TRBD1 (6 bases). The CDR3 sequence: CASSLGPGADSPLHF. The CDR3 DNA reads TGCGCCAGCAGCTTGGGGCCAGGGGCCGATTCACCCCTCCACTTT.